A single sample gave rise to the 20 T cell receptor beta chains below, sequenced in a study of beta chain features in type 1 diabetes. Study observations and caveats: Among patients with Type 1 diabetes, TCRB CDR3s were moderately but significantly shorter in every one of the four CD4+ subsets.

As every portion of the isolated RNA was reverse transcribed, the sequencing read expressed TCRB transcripts. TCRdb's copy holds only in-frame clones and misses some; the assay was immunoSEQ multiplex PCR. The data show 160,000 or so clones, 9% to 10% seen once. For these receptors, no antigen is known. The specimen was central memory CD4+ T cells from blood. The receptors stem from a woman under 40 with type 1 diabetes.

The table lists this clone with a few counts. This chain joins TRBV7-2 and TRBJ2-2; tentative D call: TRBD2 (6 bases). Germline loops: CDR1 SGHTA, CDR2 FQGNSA. The V and J ends lost 2 bases and 8 bases respectively, with 9 bases between them. The CDR3 runs 13 residues. The CDR3 loop reads CASSLPGTGELFF. In nucleotides, the CDR3 is TGTGCCAGCAGCTTACCAGGGACTGGGGAGCTGTTTTTT.

A few counts support this clone. The chain carries TRBV11-2 and TRBJ1-5; 7 nucleotides line up with TRBD1. Per the germline V gene, CDR1 is SGHAT and CDR2 is FQNNGV. This CDR3 spans 14 amino acids. The V gene end was trimmed by 5 bases and the J gene end by 4 bases; junction bases not matched to a gene: 5. CDR3 in amino acids: CASSRTGRNQPQHF. In DNA, the CDR3 is TGTGCCAGCAGCCGGACAGGTCGTAATCAGCCCCAGCATTTT.

As to this clone: Other DNA sequences in the same sample also yield this CDR3. The chain is built from TRBV7-3 and TRBJ2-1; 13 bases fit TRBD2. The CDR3 contains 15 residues. The J segment lost 3 bases and the V segment lost 4 bases, leaving 0 bases of the junction unmatched. CDR1 and CDR2 (germline): SGHTA, FQGTGA. CDR3 nucleotide sequence: TGTGCCAGCAGCTGGACTAGCGGGAGCTACAATGAGCAGTTCTTC. Translated: CASSWTSGSYNEQFF. Combining the CDR3 with reference TRBV7-3 and TRBJ2-1 gives the whole variable domain GAGVSQTPSNKVTEKGKYVELRCDPISGHTALYWYRQSLGQGPEFLIYFQGTGAADDSGLPNDRFFAVRPEGSVSTLKIQRTERGDSAVYLCASSWTSGSYNEQFFGPGTRLTVL.

The V gene is TRBV15, the J gene TRBJ2-3, with 10 bases aligning to TRBD2. CDR1 is LNHNV and CDR2 is YYDKDF in the germline V gene (reference sequence). This CDR3 comprises 16 residues. With V trimmed by 0 bases and J by 5 bases, 5 bases remained unmatched. This CDR3 is CATSRDLAGAVDTQYF. In nucleotides, the CDR3 is TGTGCCACCAGCAGAGATCTAGCGGGAGCTGTAGATACGCAGTATTTT.

J is TRBJ1-2 and V is TRBV6-6; TRBD1 aligns across 8 bases. Germline V CDR1 and CDR2: MNHNY, SVGAGI (reference sequence). The trim removed 6 bases at V and 7 bases at J, leaving 4 bases unmatched. The CDR3 loop spans 12 amino acids. CDR3 nucleotides: TGTGCCAGCAGAGGACAGGGTGGTGGCTACACCTTC. It codes for CASRGQGGGYTF.

J is TRBJ1-5 and V is TRBV6-5; 8 bases are a match to TRBD1. In germline, CDR1 is MNHEY, CDR2 SVGAGI. The CDR3 extends over 16 amino acids. V dropped 0 bases and J dropped 5; count of bases not matched to a gene: 6. CDR3 residues: CASSYSLSTGDQPQHF. The DNA of the CDR3 is TGTGCCAGCAGTTACTCCTTATCGACAGGGGATCAGCCCCAGCATTTT.

This clone was seen only a few times. Other nucleotide sequences in the sample specify the same CDR3. The gene calls are TRBV29-1 and TRBJ1-2; D is undetermined. With 6 bases removed from V and 3 bases from J, the gap between germline ends came to 8 bases. The CDR3 extends over 11 amino acids. CDR1 SQVTM and CDR2 ANQGSEA come from the germline V gene. The CDR3 DNA reads as TGCAGCGTAACAGACGACTATGGCTACACCTTC. Protein: CSVTDDYGYTF.

This clone was counted ten times or more. V and J are TRBV5-6 and TRBJ1-1, with D unresolved. Germline V lookup: CDR1 SGHDT, CDR2 YYEEEE. The CDR3 is 11 residues long. Trimming left V 5 bases short and J 5 bases short, with 7 bases between. The CDR3 protein is CASRSGTEAFF. Written as DNA, the CDR3 is TGTGCCAGCAGGTCGGGGACTGAAGCTTTCTTT. The full variable domain, in which reference TRBV5-6 and TRBJ1-1 provide the parts outside the CDR3, is DAGVTQSPTHLIKTRGQQVTLRCSPKSGHDTVSWYQQALGQGPQFIFQYYEEEERQRGNFPDRFSGHQFPNYSSELNVNALLLGDSALYLCASRSGTEAFFGQGTRLTVV.

The J gene is TRBJ2-3, the V gene TRBV10-3, with D perhaps TRBD2 (5 bases). The CDR3 runs 14 residues. Per the germline V gene, CDR1 is ENHRY and CDR2 is SYGVKD. Trimming removed 10 bases at V and 0 bases at J, with 14 bases between. The DNA of the CDR3 is TGTGCCACCGGGGTAGCCGCAAGCACAGATACGCAGTATTTT. Residues: CATGVAASTDTQYF.

This clone has a handful of counts. The gene calls are TRBV7-2 and TRBJ1-1, with D tentatively TRBD1 (5 bases). The CDR3 has 13 residues. The germline V gene has CDR1 SGHTA and CDR2 FQGNSA. Trimming stripped 4 bases from V and 4 bases from J, with 10 bases between. CDR3 bases: TGTGCCAGCAGCTGGGGGGATCCCACTGAAGCTTTCTTT. This sequence encodes CASSWGDPTEAFF.

The rearrangement uses TRBV7-2 and TRBJ2-1; D remains ambiguous. The CDR3 runs to 17 residues. With 2 bases removed from V and 7 bases from J, the gap between germline ends came to 21 bases. Germline CDR1 and CDR2: SGHTA and FQGNSA. CDR3 sequence reads: CASSLYGVTRAGNEQFF. Written as DNA, the CDR3 is TGTGCCAGCAGCTTATACGGTGTCACTCGTGCCGGGAATGAGCAGTTCTTC.

This clone was seen only a few times. The J gene is TRBJ2-4, the V gene TRBV29-1; 9 bases are a match to TRBD2. With 8 bases clipped from V and 9 bases from J, the junction kept 17 bases outside the gene matches. This CDR3 contains 15 residues. CDR1 is SQVTM and CDR2 is ANQGSEA in the germline V gene. The CDR3, as DNA: TGCAGCACCAGGGGGAGTGCGGGAGGGCCGAGCATTCAGTACTTC. Its protein product is CSTRGSAGGPSIQYF.

CDR3 in amino acids: CASSKVVGTGPYEQYF. The DNA for the CDR3 is TGTGCCAGCAGCAAGGTGGTTGGGACAGGCCCCTACGAGCAGTACTTC. The V call is TRBV5-4, the J call TRBJ2-7, with TRBD1 matching 8 bases. Germline-derived CDR1 and CDR2 are SGHNT and YYREEE (reference sequence). The CDR3 is 16 amino acids. Unmatched junction bases numbered 11, after V lost 4 bases and J lost 2 bases.

At least ten counts were recorded for this clone. The chain joins TRBV19 to TRBJ1-2; D perhaps matches TRBD1 (5 bases). Germline CDR1 and CDR2: LNHDA and SQIVND (reference sequence). V shed 3 bases and J shed 6 bases, with 14 bases lying between them. CDR3 size: 14 residues. The CDR3 reads CASSIARGEHGYTF. CDR3 coding DNA: TGTGCCAGTAGTATTGCAAGGGGCGAACATGGCTACACCTTC.

The rearrangement joins TRBV28 to TRBJ1-2, with 7 bases lining up with TRBD1. V was clipped by 5 bases and J by 10 bases; unmatched bases: 13. This CDR3 comprises 14 residues. Germline CDR1 reads MDHEN; CDR2 reads SYDVKM. The CDR3 sequence: CASSPPAMTGYYTF. The CDR3 DNA follows: TGTGCCAGCAGTCCCCCAGCGATGACAGGGTACTACACCTTC.

The chain carries TRBV27 and TRBJ2-5; D call uncertain. Trimming took 7 bases from V and 5 from J, leaving 8 bases between them. CDR3 length: 11 residues. Germline V gene lookup returns CDR1 MNHEY and CDR2 SMNVEV (reference sequence). CDR3 sequence: CASTHEETQYF. CDR3 coding DNA: TGTGCCAGCACCCATGAGGAGACCCAGTACTTC.

This clone was seen a few times. This rearrangement joins TRBV28 to TRBJ1-2; no firm D call. Germline V gene data show CDR1 as MDHEN and CDR2 as SYDVKM. V gave up 6 bases and J gave up 0 bases, with 8 bases separating them. The CDR3 covers 13 residues. CDR3: CASREAANYGYTF. The CDR3 DNA is TGTGCCAGCAGGGAGGCGGCTAACTATGGCTACACCTTC.

This rearrangement joins TRBV7-2 to TRBJ2-3, with 10 bases matching TRBD2. The CDR3 is 15 residues long. Per germline, CDR1 SGHTA and CDR2 FQGNSA. J was trimmed by 7 bases and V by 1 base; bases with no gene match: 5. The CDR3 loop is CASSLDASGSYTQYF. The CDR3 DNA is TGTGCCAGCAGCTTAGACGCTAGCGGGAGTTATACGCAGTATTTT.

In this sample, this clone turned up a few times. The genes are TRBV10-3 and TRBJ2-3; the D is unclear. The CDR3 sequence is 11 residues long. The ends were cut back, 2 bases at V and 5 bases at J, with 2 bases in the middle. Germline CDR1 is ENHRY and CDR2 is SYGVKD. CDR3: CAISEQDTQYF. The CDR3 nucleotides read TGTGCCATCAGTGAGCAAGATACGCAGTATTTT.

The V and J genes are TRBV6-5 and TRBJ2-7, with 8 bases matching TRBD2. The V gene's germline CDR1 is MNHEY and CDR2 SVGAGI. J gave up 3 bases and V 9 bases, and 10 bases lay outside the gene matches. CDR3 size: 14 residues. The CDR3 region is CASRIAGQSYEQYF. The DNA of the CDR3 is TGTGCCAGTCGAATAGCGGGACAAAGCTACGAGCAGTACTTC.